This paragraph reports one T cell receptor (beta chain). Its antigen is as yet unknown. The sample is drawn from a study of response to subunit inactivated influenza vaccine. Study-wide points: The authors put forward the suggestion that each seasonal influenza vaccination may bring in only a limited number of new T cells.

Germline-derived CDR1 and CDR2 are MGHDK and SYGVNS. The CDR3 extends over 19 amino acids. Trimming shortened V by 4 bases and J by 1 base, and 23 bases separated the two germline ends. TCRdb processed the RT-PCR reads anew with MiXCR; each CDR3 protein has one entry. Counted here are 450,000 to 600,000 distinct CDR3 sequences, around 8% occurring once; the ten biggest clones make up 10% to 15%. This sample comprised PBMCs from blood, obtained roughly 24 months after vaccination. This TCR derives from a man aged 45 to 75 who received an inactivated influenza vaccine. This chain connects TRBV25-1 to TRBJ2-1; D is perhaps TRBD2 (5 bases). The CDR3 DNA sequence: TGTGCCAGCAGTGGCCCGGGGTCGCGAGCCCCCCTATCCTACAATGAGCAGTTCTTC. Translating gives CASSGPGSRAPLSYNEQFF.